Shown below are 12 T cell receptor beta chains from a single sample sequenced in a study of control samples from healthy donors and cancer patients. Sequenced by immunoSEQ multiplex PCR; TCRdb stores in-frame clones only, minus some. The table has fewer than 500,000 clones, about nine tenths seen once; the top ten hold around 6.4%. The sequencing input was PBMCs. The receptors shown here come from a man aged 40-50 years with head and neck cancer.

This clone has only one observation. The chain is built from TRBV18 and TRBJ1-5, with a possible D match to TRBD1 (5 bases). The germline V and J ends were trimmed by 5 bases and 5 bases, with 13 bases remaining between them. CDR1 is KGHSH and CDR2 is LQKENI in the germline V gene. CDR3 length equals 14 residues. The CDR3 sequence is CASSSGGRDQPQHF. The CDR3 region has the DNA TGTGCCAGCTCATCGGGGGGAAGGGATCAGCCCCAGCATTTT.

The chain couples TRBV7-9 to TRBJ2-2; 11 bases agree with TRBD2. The CDR3 runs to 18 residues. V was pared by 5 bases and J by 0 bases, with 8 bases of the junction left unmatched. Germline V CDR1 and CDR2: SEHNR, FQNEAQ (reference sequence). In DNA form, the CDR3 reads TGTGCCAGCAGCCTACCCCTAGCGGGGGGTCCGAACACCGGGGAGCTGTTTTTT. Translated: CASSLPLAGGPNTGELFF.

The chain recombines TRBV3-1 (or the pseudogene TRBV3-2) with TRBJ2-5; 8 bases are shared with TRBD1. CDR1 LGHDT and CDR2 YNNKEL come from the germline V gene (reference sequence). CDR3 size: 14 residues. After removal of 7 bases from V and 2 bases from J, the junction contained 6 bases not matched to a gene. The chain's CDR3 is CASTPTGAQETQYF. The CDR3 coding sequence is TGTGCCAGCACCCCGACAGGGGCGCAAGAGACCCAGTACTTC.

This clone was detected a few times. This chain connects TRBV4-1 to TRBJ1-2, with 7 bases identical to TRBD1. The germline gives CDR1 MGHRA, CDR2 YSYEKL. J was trimmed by 4 bases and V by 4 bases; bases with no gene match: 9. CDR3 length: 15 amino acids. CDR3 in DNA: TGCGCCAGCAGCCGTGGACAGGTGAACTCCTATGGCTACACCTTC. Its protein product is CASSRGQVNSYGYTF.

The chain carries TRBV20-1 and TRBJ2-1; D call uncertain. The ends were cut back, 0 bases at V and 11 bases at J, with 8 bases in the middle. This CDR3 region has 11 residues. Germline assignment: CDR1 DFQATT and CDR2 SNEGSKA (reference sequence). The CDR3 bases are TGCAGTGCTAGAGAGAACATCCAGCAGTTCTTC. This codes for CSARENIQQFF.

This rearrangement joins TRBV19 to TRBJ2-1; D remains ambiguous. The V gene's germline CDR1 is LNHDA and CDR2 SQIVND (reference sequence). V lost 5 bases to trimming and J lost 0 bases, with 17 bases between them. CDR3 length equals 17 residues. CDR3 bases: TGTGCCAGTAGTCTCGCCGGTTGGCCACGCTCCTACAATGAGCAGTTCTTC. It encodes CASSLAGWPRSYNEQFF.

The V and J genes are TRBV6-5 and TRBJ2-7; possible D gene TRBD2, 5 bases. V dropped 5 bases and J dropped 3 bases, with 17 bases sitting between them. Germline assignment: CDR1 MNHEY and CDR2 SVGAGI. The CDR3 has 15 residues. For the CDR3, the DNA is TGTGCCAGCAGTCCATCCGGGAAAGTCTACTACGAGCAGTACTTC. Translation gives CASSPSGKVYYEQYF.

As regards this clone: At one of its ends the junction is not consistent with the germline gene, which may arise from a read error. The chain combines TRBV29-1 with TRBJ1-4; tentatively, D is TRBD1 (6 bases). CDR3 size: 8 residues. The germline gives CDR1 SQVTM, CDR2 ANQGSEA. The CDR3 DNA is TGCAGCGTGGGGGGGGGCCTTTTT. Translated, it gives CSVGGGLF.

The J gene is TRBJ2-1, the V gene TRBV5-1; the match to TRBD1 covers 11 bases. Germline V lookup: CDR1 SGHRS, CDR2 YFSETQ. The CDR3 has 15 amino acids. Trimming took 3 bases from V and 3 from J; bases not matched to a gene: 2. CDR3: CASSWGTGGYNEQFF. In DNA, the CDR3 is TGCGCCAGCAGCTGGGGGACAGGGGGCTACAATGAGCAGTTCTTC.

V and J are TRBV7-8 and TRBJ2-4, with 8 bases identical to TRBD1. With V trimmed by 6 bases and J by 0 bases, 13 bases remained unmatched. The CDR3 is 18 amino acids. Germline V gives CDR1 SGHVS, CDR2 FQNEAQ. The CDR3 coding sequence is TGTGCCAGCAGACCTGGGACAGGAGGGGGCCTAGCCAAAAACATTCAGTACTTC. As protein: CASRPGTGGGLAKNIQYF.

This chain connects TRBV19 to TRBJ1-5, with 7 bases identical to TRBD1. The CDR3 has 15 amino acids. V was pared by 3 bases and J by 1 base, with 3 bases of the junction left unmatched. Germline loops: CDR1 LNHDA, CDR2 SQIVND (reference sequence). The CDR3 region is CASSIRQGSNQPQHF. The CDR3 bases are TGTGCCAGTAGTATTCGACAGGGAAGCAATCAGCCCCAGCATTTT.

The chain recombines TRBV7-8 with TRBJ2-7; D is unclear. The CDR3 sequence is 14 residues long. Trimming removed 6 bases at V and 2 bases at J, with 14 bases between. Germline CDR1 reads SGHVS; CDR2 reads FQNEAQ. The CDR3 loop reads CASSPRAVTYEQYF. The CDR3 DNA sequence: TGTGCCAGCAGTCCTAGGGCAGTTACCTACGAGCAGTACTTC. Drawing the rest from reference TRBV7-8 and TRBJ2-7, the complete variable domain is GAGVSQSPRYKVAKRGQDVALRCDPISGHVSLFWYQQALGQGPEFLTYFQNEAQLDKSGLPSDRFFAERPEGSVSTLKIQRTQQEDSAVYLCASSPRAVTYEQYFGPGTRLTVT.